The 25 T cell receptor beta chains below were found in one sample sequenced in a study of blood T cell repertoires in COVID-19. Profiling relied on immunoSEQ multiplex PCR, and the TCRdb table lists in-frame clones only, not all of them. Altogether more than 400,000 clones are present, 80% to 90% being singletons, with the ten largest covering roughly 3.2%. The source material was peripheral blood. The receptors shown here come from a human donor in a cohort sampled during active COVID-19.

The V call is TRBV6-5, the J call TRBJ1-1; perhaps TRBD1 as D (6 bases). V lost 7 bases and J lost 2, with 11 bases in between. CDR3 length equals 13 residues. The germline CDR1 and CDR2 sequences are MNHEY and SVGAGI. The chain's CDR3 is CASTRGHNTEAFF. CDR3 DNA sequence: TGTGCCAGCACCAGGGGACACAACACTGAAGCTTTCTTT.

The rearrangement uses TRBV28 and TRBJ2-1, with D possibly being TRBD2 (6 bases). The germline V gene has CDR1 MDHEN and CDR2 SYDVKM. This CDR3 has 17 amino acids. Trimming stripped 4 bases from V and 0 bases from J, with 16 bases between. The CDR3 nucleotides are TGTGCCAGCAGTTCCAACAGTGGGGGGAGCTCCTACAATGAGCAGTTCTTC. It yields the protein CASSSNSGGSSYNEQFF.

This clone was found many times. The rearrangement joins TRBV4-1 to TRBJ2-1; 7 bases line up with TRBD1. Trimming took 0 bases from V and 3 from J; bases not matched to a gene: 23. This CDR3 is built from 22 residues. Germline-derived CDR1 and CDR2 are MGHRA and YSYEKL. The DNA of the CDR3 is TGCGCCAGCAGCCAAGATCATATTAGTAGCAAGAGGGGACAGCGCCTCTACAATGAGCAGTTCTTC. It yields the protein CASSQDHISSKRGQRLYNEQFF.

The chain is built from TRBV28 and TRBJ1-2, with 7 bases identical to TRBD1. Looked up from germline, CDR1 is MDHEN and CDR2 is SYDVKM. With V trimmed by 2 bases and J by 4 bases, 4 bases remained unmatched. The length of the CDR3 is 14 residues. The DNA of the CDR3 is TGTGCCAGCAGTTTACCCGGGACAGTCTATGGCTACACCTTC. Residues: CASSLPGTVYGYTF.

The V and J genes are TRBV10-3 and TRBJ2-5; TRBD1 matches 7 bases. V dropped 4 bases and J dropped 4; count of bases not matched to a gene: 0. Germline values: CDR1 ENHRY, CDR2 SYGVKD. This CDR3 spans 12 amino acids. The CDR3: CAISGTGETQYF. CDR3 bases: TGTGCCATCAGTGGGACAGGAGAGACCCAGTACTTC.

The chain has TRBV27 and TRBJ2-7; 11 bases fit TRBD1. V shed 3 bases, J shed 5 bases, and the junction held 6 bases outside the gene matches. This CDR3 comprises 15 residues. CDR1 and CDR2 (germline): MNHEY, SMNVEV (reference sequence). Here the CDR3 reads CASSFPGTGGDEQYF. CDR3 in DNA: TGTGCCAGCAGTTTCCCCGGGACAGGGGGTGACGAGCAGTACTTC.

The chain carries TRBV5-1 and TRBJ2-7, with a weak D call TRBD2 (5 bases). The CDR3 spans 16 residues. The germline gives CDR1 SGHRS, CDR2 YFSETQ. The ends were cut back, 4 bases at V and 6 bases at J, with 23 bases in the middle. CDR3 sequence: CASSVHGRELGVEQYF. The CDR3 DNA is TGCGCCAGCAGCGTCCATGGACGGGAATTGGGTGTCGAGCAGTACTTC.

The V call is TRBV20-1, the J call TRBJ2-2; perhaps TRBD2 as D (5 bases). The germline V gene has CDR1 DFQATT and CDR2 SNEGSKA (reference sequence). The V end was cut by 3 bases, the J end by 6 bases, with 5 bases between. The CDR3 runs to 11 residues. In DNA, the CDR3 is TGCAGTGCTAGGAGGGCCGGGGAGCTGTTTTTT. This codes for CSARRAGELFF.

J is TRBJ2-7 and V is TRBV11-3; no definite D call. CDR1 and CDR2 from the germline V gene are SGHNT and YENEEA. CDR3 length: 13 residues. Trimming took 5 bases from V and 3 from J, leaving 11 bases between them. Written as DNA, the CDR3 is TGTGCCAGCAGCCCCGAGTTCGGCTACGAGCAGTACTTC. It specifies CASSPEFGYEQYF.

This clone was detected a few times. The chain employs TRBV6-5 and TRBJ1-1; the D is unclear. The CDR3 runs 12 residues. V lost 8 bases, J lost 6 bases, and 13 bases lay in between. Per the germline V gene, CDR1 is MNHEY and CDR2 is SVGAGI. CDR3: CASAYLTAEAFF. CDR3 DNA: TGTGCCAGCGCGTATTTAACCGCTGAAGCTTTCTTT.

About this clone: The junction differs from germline at one of its ends, possibly a read error. The rearrangement links TRBV18 to TRBJ2-1; tentatively, D is TRBD1 (6 bases). The CDR3 has 11 amino acids. Germline CDR1 KGHSH, CDR2 LQKENI. The chain's CDR3 is CASSPEGEPFF. CDR3 nucleotide sequence: TGTGCCAGCTCACCAGAGGGGGAGCCGTTCTTC.

This clone was recorded once. J is TRBJ1-1 and V is TRBV5-8; TRBD1 matches at 7 bases. With 1 base clipped from V and 8 bases from J, the junction kept 5 bases outside the gene matches. This CDR3 is built from 13 residues. The germline V gene encodes CDR1 SGHTS and CDR2 YDEGEE. CDR3 loop: CASSLIPGGEAFF. CDR3 coding DNA: TGTGCCAGCAGCTTGATTCCAGGGGGGGAAGCTTTCTTT. The whole variable domain, remainder taken from reference TRBV5-8 and TRBJ1-1, is EAGVTQSPTHLIKTRGQQATLRCSPISGHTSVYWYQQALGLGLQFLLWYDEGEERNRGNFPPRFSGRQFPNYSSELNVNALELEDSALYLCASSLIPGGEAFFGQGTRLTVV.

This clone was counted only a few times. The chain recombines TRBV4-2 with TRBJ2-3, with TRBD2 as a possible D gene (6 bases). The germline CDR1 and CDR2 sequences are LGHNA and YNFKEQ. The V and J ends lost 0 bases and 5 bases respectively, with 12 bases between them. The CDR3 has 15 amino acids. CDR3 amino acids: CASSQEYLGGDTQYF. In DNA form, the CDR3 reads TGTGCCAGCAGCCAAGAATACCTCGGGGGAGATACGCAGTATTTT.

This clone was detected only a few times. The V and J genes are TRBV10-2 and TRBJ2-7; 7 bases are a match to TRBD2. The germline gives CDR1 WSHSY, CDR2 SAAADI. Trimming removed 5 bases from V and 2 bases from J; junction bases left unmatched: 9. The CDR3 is 15 amino acids. The CDR3 loop reads CASSRSAGMPYEQYF. In DNA form, the CDR3 reads TGCGCCAGCAGTAGATCAGCGGGGATGCCCTACGAGCAGTACTTC.

The J gene is TRBJ2-1, the V gene TRBV5-1; 9 bases align to TRBD1. The CDR3 consists of 14 residues. Germline V CDR1 and CDR2: SGHRS, YFSETQ. The ends lost 3 bases at V and 7 bases at J; junction bases unmatched: 5. CDR3 residues: CASSSVQGANEQFF. The CDR3 DNA is TGCGCCAGCAGCTCCGTACAGGGGGCGAATGAGCAGTTCTTC.

This chain connects TRBV30 to TRBJ2-7; 9 bases agree with TRBD2. The CDR3 loop spans 14 amino acids. V gave up 4 bases and J gave up 7 bases; unmatched junction bases: 11. In germline, CDR1 is GTSNPN, CDR2 SVGIG (reference sequence). In nucleotides, the CDR3 is TGTGCCTGGAAGACTAGCGGATCCTCTAGGGAGCAGTACTTC. Protein sequence: CAWKTSGSSREQYF.

This sequence joins TRBV3-1 (or the pseudogene TRBV3-2) and TRBJ1-5; D might be TRBD1 (5 bases). Germline CDR1 reads LGHDT; CDR2 reads YNNKEL (reference sequence). Trimming removed 1 base at V and 6 bases at J, with 13 bases between. This CDR3 region has 15 residues. The CDR3: CASSQGSGKGQPQHF. The CDR3 DNA is TGTGCCAGCAGCCAAGGATCAGGGAAGGGTCAGCCCCAGCATTTT.

The J gene is TRBJ1-6, the V gene TRBV5-1; TRBD1 matches at 7 bases. Germline trimming cut 4 bases from V and 8 bases from J; bases unmatched to any gene: 12. The V gene's germline CDR1 is SGHRS and CDR2 YFSETQ. CDR3 length: 16 amino acids. In DNA, the CDR3 is TGCGCCAGCAGCCCGGGGGACCTACAGGGGTATTCACCCCTCCACTTT. Protein sequence: CASSPGDLQGYSPLHF.

V usage is TRBV29-1 and J usage is TRBJ2-7; 8 nucleotides agree with TRBD2. This CDR3 has 12 residues. The germline V gene encodes CDR1 SQVTM and CDR2 ANQGSEA. Germline trimming cut 3 bases from V and 3 bases from J; bases unmatched to any gene: 1. The CDR3 loop is CSVEAGGYEQYF. As DNA, the CDR3 is TGCAGCGTTGAGGCGGGAGGCTACGAGCAGTACTTC.

The chain joins TRBV2 to TRBJ2-1; 15 positions match TRBD2. The CDR3 contains 15 residues. V was clipped by 4 bases and J by 15 bases; unmatched bases: 10. Germline-derived CDR1 and CDR2 are SNHLY and FYNNEI. The CDR3 DNA reads as TGTGCCAGCAGTGCGGGACTAGCGGGAGGCTTTCTGGTGTTCTTC. Translating it yields CASSAGLAGGFLVFF.

This chain uses TRBV4-1 with TRBJ2-1; 11 nucleotides match TRBD2. The V segment lost 5 bases and the J segment 0 bases; nucleotides outside the gene matches: 0. CDR3 size: 15 residues. Germline CDR1 is MGHRA and CDR2 is YSYEKL. The DNA for the CDR3 is TGCGCCAGCAGCGGGACTAGCGGCTCCTACAATGAGCAGTTCTTC. Translated, it gives CASSGTSGSYNEQFF.

V is TRBV15 and J is TRBJ1-2; maybe TRBD1 (6 bases). CDR3 length: 12 residues. Germline CDR1 LNHNV, CDR2 YYDKDF (reference sequence). V was cut by 5 bases and J by 4 bases, with 8 bases left in between. The CDR3 nucleotides read TGTGCCACCAGCGAACAGGGCTATGGCTACACCTTC. It translates to CATSEQGYGYTF.

V and J are TRBV7-9 and TRBJ1-2; D call uncertain. With 1 base removed from V and 0 bases from J, the gap between germline ends came to 6 bases. CDR3 length: 14 residues. Germline values: CDR1 SEHNR, CDR2 FQNEAQ (reference sequence). Written as DNA, the CDR3 is TGTGCCAGCAGCTTAGGGGCTTCTAACTATGGCTACACCTTC. It encodes CASSLGASNYGYTF.

V is TRBV4-3 and J is TRBJ1-4, with D unclear. The CDR3 consists of 13 residues. Germline values: CDR1 LGHNA, CDR2 YSLEER. V lost 1 base to trimming and J lost 7 bases, with 7 bases between them. CDR3 sequence reads: CASSQALSEKLFF. The CDR3 DNA reads as TGCGCCAGCAGCCAAGCTTTGAGTGAAAAACTGTTTTTT.

This chain joins TRBV5-4 and TRBJ2-1; no reliable D call. The V gene's germline CDR1 is SGHNT and CDR2 YYREEE (reference sequence). The CDR3 has 15 residues. With 0 bases removed from V and 10 bases from J, the gap between germline ends came to 17 bases. The CDR3: CASSLAPTSDSEQFF. CDR3 nucleotide sequence: TGTGCCAGCAGCTTGGCCCCGACATCGGATTCGGAGCAGTTCTTC.